This entry features one TCR beta chain sequence. Antigen specificity is unknown. UMI-labeled TRB cDNA libraries were prepared by 5' RACE. TCRdb reprocessed the 5' RACE reads, keeping one entry per CDR3 protein, no DNA. The ten top clones account for 0.4% to 0.5%, within a sample of around 140,000 distinct CDR3 sequences. This record comes from a study of CXCR3-negative and CXCR3-positive naive CD8 T cells. General observations from the study: With respect to TRBV-TRBJ usage, naive CXCR3-negative and CXCR3-positive cells were similar; memory differed. When CXCR3-positive naive cells were set against CXCR3-negative naive cells, the former had more hydrophobic TRB CDR3s.

This CDR3 has 16 amino acids. CDR1 is MDHEN and CDR2 is SYDVKM in the germline V gene. Sequencing used naive CXCR3+ CD8+ T cells from blood. Subset specified: CD45RO-CCR7+CD27+CD95- naive CD8+ T cells expressing CXCR3 (TNR3+). The chain recombines TRBV28 with TRBJ2-1; there is no DNA to check the TCRdb D call of TRBD1. This clonotype originated in a human donor in good health. Some clones in this sample may be carry-over from other donors' samples. The CDR3 reads CASSSLPRDKGDEQFF.